This T cell receptor beta chain is drawn from a study of monozygotic twins with inflammatory bowel disease (dated by TCRdb to the late 2010s). Context from the whole study: The complete study included some 28 monozygotic twin pairs: 19 IBD-discordant Danish pairs and nine German pairs, of which four were IBD-concordant and five were IBD-discordant. The search for disease-associated traits relied mainly on comparing, within discordant pairs, IBD patients with their genetically identical healthy co-twins. Each individual had, on average, about 151 000 unique TCRalpha sequences and 181 000 unique TCRbeta sequences available for analysis. Results and caveats for the whole study, not just this receptor: Measured by the inverse Simpson index, TCRbeta repertoire diversity was lower in IBD patients than in their healthy co-twins. Compared with healthy twins, IBD patients had fewer clonotypes in common with other individuals, a difference most pronounced in patients showing signs of disease activity. No single strong signal or clonotype linked to IBD turned up in the results, so the idea that one exists was not supported. Differing immunosuppressive treatments among patients may have added background noise and inter-individual variability to the repertoires. Repertoire similarity did not differ between concordant and discordant twins, which could be due to limited statistical power. Distinction between different T cell subtypes could not be achieved in the analysis.

The CDR3 spans 15 residues, from the cysteine through the phenylalanine. Only the protein sequence is given. CDR1 is given as SGHRS and CDR2 as YFSETQ, both from the germline V gene. The library was generated by 5' RACE. Each TCR library was prepared from about 3,400 ng of total RNA. For each sample, cDNA was synthesized in eight separate reactions using SMARTScribe reverse transcriptase. Unique molecular identifiers containing a 6-nucleotide sample barcode were introduced through template switching during cDNA synthesis. TCRalpha and TCRbeta cDNA was amplified in two nested PCRs of around 15 and 10 cycles, and bead purification was carried out after each PCR. Before amplification, the cDNA was treated with uracil DNA-glycosylase and purified using the QIAquick PCR purification kit. The second PCR added Illumina TruSeq-compatible adapters along with sample-specific barcodes. TapeStation and Qubit were used to check library quality and concentration, and 4 to 6.5 ng of each library went into the pool. Sequencing of the pooled libraries was done on an Illumina HiSeq2500 single-index Rapid Run using custom sequencing primers and 2 x 100 bp reads. The paper's processing steps were these. MiGEC version 1.2.6 was used for UMI-based consensus assembly to correct PCR and sequencing errors. V(D)J alignment, clonotype assembly and CDR3 extraction were performed with MiXCR version 2.1.1. Normalisation of gene usage, clonotype sharing and MAIT/NKT TCR abundance was achieved by analysing the top 1000, 10 000 and 20 000 clonotypes per sample. After downsampling to 27 000 UMIs, diversity was calculated as the inverse Simpson index using the vegan R package. Paired Mann-Whitney U tests were applied to discordant twin pairs, with Benjamini-Hochberg correction for multiple testing. Following TCRdb reprocessing, every CDR3 protein sequence forms one entry, and DNA is not provided. The V and J calls and clone size are TCRdb's, not the authors'. The sample's records list approximately 150,000 distinct CDR3 sequences. Less than 8% of the sample is held by the ten biggest clonotypes.

From each donor, an approximately 2.4 ml peripheral blood sample was drawn into PAXgene tubes and stored at -80 degrees C. Without any T cell sorting, total RNA was extracted from whole blood using the PAXgene blood miRNA kit on an automated QIAcube. Peripheral blood from monozygotic twin pairs, either concordant or discordant for inflammatory bowel disease, underwent deep TCRalpha and TCRbeta repertoire profiling that used unique molecular barcoding. For every twin pair, smoking habits were documented, and each individual was categorised as a current, former or never smoker. About this clonotype itself: The target of this receptor is not known.

The chain is encoded by TRBV5-1 joined to TRBJ2-7; no DNA is available, so the TRBD2 call from TCRdb remains unchecked. Sequences were obtained from blood. The TCR was taken from a human donor with ulcerative colitis or Crohn's disease, or a healthy co-twin of an affected twin (not recorded which). The CDR3 protein is CASRIGLASTYEQYF.